The rows below give T cell receptor beta chains drawn from one sample of a study of cytomegalovirus exposure and HLA in healthy donors. Here immunoSEQ multiplex PCR was the method, and the copy in TCRdb shows in-frame clones only, minus some. The table lists about 76,000 clones, about 95% of them singletons, with less than 2% in the top ten. Material for sequencing was PBMCs. All receptors derive from a woman between 18 and 30 years old in good health and CMV-seropositive. Each CDR3 is given with its conserved first and last residue. D genes are given only for firm matches. Size is stated for part of the rows, as once, few or many counts, or as a class when the clone is expanded.

v_gene: TRBV29-1
j_gene: TRBJ2-3
abundance: once
d_gene: TRBD2
CDR3aa: CSVEGNGGASDTQYF
CDR3nt: TGCAGCGTTGAAGGGAACGGGGGGGCTTCAGATACGCAGTATTTT

v_gene: TRBV25-1
j_gene: TRBJ2-3
abundance: NA
d_gene: TRBD1
CDR3aa: CASSEYKGAKADTQYF
CDR3nt: TGTGCCAGCAGTGAATATAAGGGGGCTAAAGCAGATACGCAGTATTTT

v_gene: TRBV6-5
j_gene: TRBJ2-7
abundance: NA
d_gene: NA
CDR3aa: CASSETGLSEQYF
CDR3nt: TGTGCCAGCAGCGAGACGGGACTGTCCGAGCAGTACTTC

v_gene: TRBV5-1
j_gene: TRBJ2-3
abundance: NA
d_gene: NA
CDR3aa: CASSLGGRELALDTQYF
CDR3nt: TGCGCCAGCAGCTTGGGGGGACGGGAACTAGCCTTAGATACGCAGTATTTT

v_gene: TRBV7-2
j_gene: TRBJ2-2
abundance: NA
d_gene: NA
CDR3aa: CASSPLGALVGELFF
CDR3nt: TGTGCCAGCAGCCCCCTAGGGGCCCTCGTCGGGGAGCTGTTTTTT

v_gene: TRBV6-1
j_gene: TRBJ1-1
abundance: NA
d_gene: NA
CDR3aa: CASRQGINMNTEAFF
CDR3nt: TGTGCCAGCCGTCAGGGGATAAACATGAACACTGAAGCTTTCTTT

v_gene: TRBV2
j_gene: TRBJ2-2
abundance: NA
d_gene: TRBD1
CDR3aa: CASTTGGERAGELFF
CDR3nt: TGTGCCAGCACTACAGGGGGCGAGAGGGCCGGGGAGCTGTTTTTT

v_gene: TRBV4-1
j_gene: TRBJ1-2
abundance: NA
d_gene: TRBD1
CDR3aa: CASSQDGRGYGYTF
CDR3nt: TGCGCCAGCAGCCAAGACGGCAGGGGGTATGGCTACACCTTC

v_gene: TRBV5-1
j_gene: TRBJ1-2
abundance: NA
d_gene: TRBD1
CDR3aa: CASSPDRGAYGYTF
CDR3nt: TGCGCCAGCAGCCCGGACAGGGGAGCGTATGGCTACACCTTC

v_gene: TRBV19
j_gene: TRBJ2-7
abundance: NA
d_gene: TRBD1
CDR3aa: CASSTGQLYEQYF
CDR3nt: TGTGCCAGTAGTACGGGACAGTTATACGAGCAGTACTTC

v_gene: TRBV25-1
j_gene: TRBJ1-4
abundance: NA
d_gene: NA
CDR3aa: CASSEKKVADMNEKLFF
CDR3nt: TGTGCCAGCAGTGAAAAAAAGGTGGCGGATATGAATGAAAAACTGTTTTTT

v_gene: TRBV11-2
j_gene: TRBJ2-5
abundance: once
d_gene: NA
CDR3aa: CASSPPSPGRETQYF
CDR3nt: TGTGCCAGCAGCCCCCCGTCTCCAGGAAGAGAGACCCAGTACTTC

v_gene: TRBV19
j_gene: TRBJ2-3
abundance: NA
d_gene: NA
CDR3aa: CASSPYPLTDTQYF
CDR3nt: TGTGCCAGTAGTCCTTATCCCCTCACAGATACGCAGTATTTT

v_gene: TRBV5-1
j_gene: TRBJ2-7
abundance: NA
d_gene: TRBD2
CDR3aa: CASSLALASGRREQYF
CDR3nt: TGCGCCAGCAGCTTGGCCCTGGCTAGCGGGAGGCGCGAGCAGTACTTC

v_gene: TRBV10-3
j_gene: TRBJ2-3
abundance: NA
d_gene: TRBD2
CDR3aa: CAISEPGQSRLAGVPTDTQYF
CDR3nt: TGTGCCATCAGTGAGCCAGGACAGAGTAGACTAGCGGGAGTGCCCACAGATACGCAGTATTTT

v_gene: TRBV7-9
j_gene: TRBJ1-4
abundance: NA
d_gene: TRBD1
CDR3aa: CASSRSGQGGNEKLFF
CDR3nt: TGTGCCAGCAGCCGAAGTGGACAGGGTGGTAATGAAAAACTGTTTTTT

v_gene: TRBV7-2
j_gene: TRBJ2-4
abundance: NA
d_gene: TRBD2
CDR3aa: CASSWSSGNGPKNIQYF
CDR3nt: TGTGCCAGCAGCTGGAGTAGCGGGAACGGCCCCAAAAACATTCAGTACTTC

v_gene: TRBV9
j_gene: TRBJ2-7
abundance: NA
d_gene: NA
CDR3aa: CASSSRREGGYEQYF
CDR3nt: TGTGCCAGCAGCTCCCGACGTGAAGGGGGTTACGAGCAGTACTTC

v_gene: TRBV10-2
j_gene: TRBJ1-1
abundance: NA
d_gene: NA
CDR3aa: CASIQGRGTEAFF
CDR3nt: TGCGCCAGCATACAGGGCCGGGGCACTGAAGCTTTCTTT

v_gene: TRBV2
j_gene: TRBJ2-5
abundance: NA
d_gene: TRBD2
CDR3aa: CASSEGLAGGDETQYF
CDR3nt: TGTGCCAGCAGTGAGGGACTAGCGGGAGGGGATGAGACCCAGTACTTC

v_gene: TRBV19
j_gene: TRBJ2-3
abundance: NA
d_gene: NA
CDR3aa: CASTQRPGSSDTQYF
CDR3nt: TGTGCCAGTACCCAGAGGCCAGGGTCCTCAGATACGCAGTATTTT

v_gene: TRBV7-7
j_gene: TRBJ2-2
abundance: NA
d_gene: TRBD2
CDR3aa: CASSFGLAANTGELFF
CDR3nt: TGTGCTAGCAGCTTCGGACTAGCGGCTAACACCGGGGAGCTGTTTTTT

v_gene: TRBV19
j_gene: TRBJ2-3
abundance: NA
d_gene: TRBD2
CDR3aa: CASRAAGETDTQYF
CDR3nt: TGTGCCAGTAGAGCAGCGGGGGAGACAGATACGCAGTATTTT

v_gene: TRBV4-1
j_gene: TRBJ1-4
abundance: NA
d_gene: NA
CDR3aa: CASSQNLFGLLKEKLFF
CDR3nt: TGCGCCAGCAGCCAAAACTTGTTCGGGTTACTTAAGGAAAAACTGTTTTTT

v_gene: TRBV29-1
j_gene: TRBJ1-6
abundance: NA
d_gene: NA
CDR3aa: CSVRTGTQESPLHF
CDR3nt: TGCAGCGTTCGGACCGGGACACAGGAGTCACCCCTCCACTTT

v_gene: TRBV2
j_gene: TRBJ2-3
abundance: few
d_gene: NA
CDR3aa: CASSQGGGTDTQYF
CDR3nt: TGTGCCAGCAGCCAGGGAGGAGGAACAGATACGCAGTATTTT

v_gene: TRBV27
j_gene: TRBJ2-7
abundance: few
d_gene: TRBD1
CDR3aa: CASRRTGGTHYEQYF
CDR3nt: TGTGCCAGCAGGAGAACAGGGGGCACTCACTACGAGCAGTACTTC

v_gene: TRBV11-2
j_gene: TRBJ2-5
abundance: NA
d_gene: TRBD2
CDR3aa: CASSLGLAGAETQYF
CDR3nt: TGTGCCAGCAGCTTAGGGCTAGCGGGAGCAGAGACCCAGTACTTC

v_gene: TRBV27
j_gene: TRBJ2-3
abundance: NA
d_gene: TRBD1
CDR3aa: CASSTSNPTGDSTDTQYF
CDR3nt: TGTGCCAGCAGTACGTCCAACCCGACAGGGGACAGCACAGATACGCAGTATTTT

v_gene: TRBV5-1
j_gene: TRBJ2-1
abundance: NA
d_gene: TRBD2
CDR3aa: CASSFEWEGRNEQFF
CDR3nt: TGCGCCAGCAGCTTCGAGTGGGAGGGCCGAAATGAGCAGTTCTTC

v_gene: TRBV4-1
j_gene: TRBJ2-3
abundance: NA
d_gene: TRBD1
CDR3aa: CASSQSGQAFTDTQYF
CDR3nt: TGCGCCAGCAGCCAAAGCGGACAGGCCTTCACAGATACGCAGTATTTT

v_gene: TRBV27
j_gene: TRBJ2-7
abundance: once
d_gene: TRBD1
CDR3aa: CASSPTGAYEQYF
CDR3nt: TGTGCCAGCAGTCCGACAGGGGCCTACGAGCAGTACTTC

v_gene: TRBV15
j_gene: TRBJ2-2
abundance: NA
d_gene: NA
CDR3aa: CATSRERFSGGLTNTGELFF
CDR3nt: TGTGCCACCAGCAGAGAGCGGTTTTCCGGGGGACTGACGAACACCGGGGAGCTGTTTTTT

v_gene: TRBV29-1
j_gene: TRBJ2-1
abundance: NA
d_gene: NA
CDR3aa: CSVPPGSGSYNEQFF
CDR3nt: TGCAGCGTTCCTCCGGGGAGCGGGTCCTACAATGAGCAGTTCTTC

v_gene: TRBV5-4
j_gene: TRBJ2-2
abundance: NA
d_gene: TRBD1
CDR3aa: CASSADRANTGELFF
CDR3nt: TGTGCCAGCAGCGCTGACAGGGCGAACACCGGGGAGCTGTTTTTT

v_gene: TRBV19
j_gene: TRBJ2-5
abundance: NA
d_gene: TRBD1
CDR3aa: CASSSSTGGGETQYF
CDR3nt: TGTGCCAGTAGTAGCTCGACAGGGGGCGGGGAGACCCAGTACTTC

v_gene: TRBV20-1
j_gene: TRBJ2-5
abundance: NA
d_gene: NA
CDR3aa: CSTPNQETQYF
CDR3nt: TGCAGTACCCCTAATCAAGAGACCCAGTACTTC

v_gene: TRBV6-4
j_gene: TRBJ1-1
abundance: NA
d_gene: TRBD1
CDR3aa: CASSSGQQTEAFF
CDR3nt: TGTGCCAGCTCCTCGGGACAGCAAACTGAAGCTTTCTTT

v_gene: TRBV27
j_gene: TRBJ1-5
abundance: NA
d_gene: TRBD1
CDR3aa: CASRGQGLGEPQHF
CDR3nt: TGTGCCAGCAGAGGACAGGGCCTCGGAGAGCCCCAGCATTTT

v_gene: TRBV4-2
j_gene: TRBJ2-6
abundance: NA
d_gene: NA
CDR3aa: CASGAESSGANVLTF
CDR3nt: TGTGCCAGCGGGGCAGAAAGCTCTGGGGCCAACGTCCTGACTTTC

v_gene: TRBV4-1
j_gene: TRBJ2-1
abundance: NA
d_gene: TRBD2
CDR3aa: CASSRPGTTINEQFF
CDR3nt: TGCGCCAGCAGCCGCCCCGGGACTACCATCAATGAGCAGTTCTTC

v_gene: TRBV6-1
j_gene: TRBJ2-7
abundance: NA
d_gene: TRBD1
CDR3aa: CASRPPDGTGYEQYF
CDR3nt: TGTGCCAGCAGGCCTCCGGATGGGACAGGGTACGAGCAGTACTTC

v_gene: TRBV23-1
j_gene: TRBJ1-1
abundance: NA
d_gene: TRBD1
CDR3aa: CASSQSDRPQTKNTEAFF
CDR3nt: TGCGCCAGCAGTCAATCGGACAGGCCACAAACAAAGAACACTGAAGCTTTCTTT

v_gene: TRBV29-1
j_gene: TRBJ1-3
abundance: medium-sized
d_gene: NA
CDR3aa: CSVEEANNGNTIYF
CDR3nt: TGCAGCGTTGAAGAGGCAAATAATGGAAACACCATATATTTT

v_gene: TRBV4-1
j_gene: TRBJ1-5
abundance: NA
d_gene: TRBD1
CDR3aa: CASSQNDRGSNQPQHF
CDR3nt: TGCGCCAGCAGCCAAAACGACAGGGGTAGCAATCAGCCCCAGCATTTT

v_gene: TRBV19
j_gene: TRBJ2-1
abundance: NA
d_gene: TRBD1
CDR3aa: CASSRGQGGYNEQFF
CDR3nt: TGTGCCAGTAGTAGGGGACAGGGAGGCTACAATGAGCAGTTCTTC

v_gene: TRBV27
j_gene: TRBJ2-3
abundance: NA
d_gene: TRBD1
CDR3aa: CASSPRTGRGDTQYF
CDR3nt: TGTGCCAGCAGCCCACGGACAGGTCGTGGAGATACGCAGTATTTT

v_gene: TRBV2
j_gene: TRBJ2-5
abundance: NA
d_gene: NA
CDR3aa: CASSLVETQYF
CDR3nt: TGTGCCAGCAGTCTTGTGGAGACCCAGTACTTC

v_gene: TRBV7-8
j_gene: TRBJ2-3
abundance: NA
d_gene: TRBD2
CDR3aa: CASSLRGGSTDTQYF
CDR3nt: TGTGCCAGCAGCTTACGGGGGGGAAGCACAGATACGCAGTATTTT

v_gene: TRBV29-1
j_gene: TRBJ2-1
abundance: NA
d_gene: NA
CDR3aa: CSVARQVEKQFF
CDR3nt: TGCAGCGTTGCAAGGCAGGTAGAAAAGCAGTTCTTC

v_gene: TRBV5-1
j_gene: TRBJ2-5
abundance: NA
d_gene: TRBD2
CDR3aa: CASSLDASGYQETQYF
CDR3nt: TGCGCCAGCAGCTTGGATGCTAGCGGGTACCAAGAGACCCAGTACTTC

v_gene: TRBV12-5
j_gene: TRBJ1-1
abundance: NA
d_gene: NA
CDR3aa: CASGLGQGATEAFF
CDR3nt: TGTGCTAGTGGTTTGGGGCAGGGCGCCACTGAAGCTTTCTTT

v_gene: TRBV15
j_gene: TRBJ1-3
abundance: NA
d_gene: NA
CDR3aa: CATSRDKLTGNTIYF
CDR3nt: TGTGCCACCAGCAGAGATAAGCTGACTGGAAACACCATATATTTT

v_gene: TRBV21-1
j_gene: TRBJ1-5
abundance: NA
d_gene: NA
CDR3aa: CASITASRNQPQHF
CDR3nt: TGTGCCAGCATTACTGCATCCCGCAATCAGCCCCAGCATTTT

v_gene: TRBV7-2
j_gene: TRBJ2-3
abundance: NA
d_gene: NA
CDR3aa: CASRNTRRREDTQYF
CDR3nt: TGTGCCAGCAGGAATACGAGACGCAGGGAAGATACGCAGTATTTT